This TCR beta chain was recovered during a study of blood T cell repertoires in COVID-19. Across the study: The study drew acute and convalescent COVID-19 samples from the United States, Italy and Spain. T cells, B-cell-depleted T cells, or PBMCs supplied cDNA or gDNA.

This clone was found once. Germline trimming cut 1 base from V and 1 base from J; bases unmatched to any gene: 6. Per germline, CDR1 MNHEY and CDR2 SMNVEV (reference sequence). This CDR3 has 18 residues. Original data processing: Cell counts per sample came from amplifying reference gene primers. Libraries were prepared by immunoSEQ multiplex PCR; TCRdb keeps only in-frame clonotypes and omits some of them. The V and J calls and the clone size are those of that table, but D and trimming were determined from the DNA. The sample lists under 45,000 clones, around four fifths occurring once. The source is a human donor in a cohort sampled during active COVID-19. This chain uses TRBV27 with TRBJ2-4; 11 bases align to TRBD1. Sequenced input: peripheral blood. The CDR3 bases are TGTGCCAGCAGTTTATTTGGGACAGGGGGGAATGCCAAAAACATTCAGTACTTC. As protein: CASSLFGTGGNAKNIQYF.